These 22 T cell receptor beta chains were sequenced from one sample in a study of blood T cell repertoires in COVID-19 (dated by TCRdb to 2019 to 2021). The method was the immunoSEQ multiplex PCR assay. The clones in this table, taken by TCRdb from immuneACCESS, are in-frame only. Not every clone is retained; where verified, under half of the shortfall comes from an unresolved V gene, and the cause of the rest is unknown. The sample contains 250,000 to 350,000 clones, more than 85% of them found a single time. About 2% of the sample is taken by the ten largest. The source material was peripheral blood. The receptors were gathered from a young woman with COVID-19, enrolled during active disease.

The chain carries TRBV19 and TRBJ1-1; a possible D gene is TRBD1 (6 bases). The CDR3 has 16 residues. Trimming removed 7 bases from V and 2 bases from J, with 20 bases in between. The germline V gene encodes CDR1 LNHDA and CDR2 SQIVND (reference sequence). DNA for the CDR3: TGTGCCAGTACCGAGGCCCGGGACACCTTAAACACTGAAGCTTTCTTT. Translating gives CASTEARDTLNTEAFF. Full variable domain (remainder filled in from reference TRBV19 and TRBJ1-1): DGGITQSPKYLFRKEGQNVTLSCEQNLNHDAMYWYRQDPGQGLRLIYYSQIVNDFQKGDIAEGYSVSREKKESFPLTVTSAQKNPTAFYLCASTEARDTLNTEAFFGQGTRLTVV.

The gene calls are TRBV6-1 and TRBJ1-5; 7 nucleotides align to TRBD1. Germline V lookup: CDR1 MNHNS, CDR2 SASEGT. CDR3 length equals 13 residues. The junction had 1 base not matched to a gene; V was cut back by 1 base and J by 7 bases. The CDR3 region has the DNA TGTGCCAGCAGTGAAGACAGGGGACAGCCCCAGCATTTT. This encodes CASSEDRGQPQHF.

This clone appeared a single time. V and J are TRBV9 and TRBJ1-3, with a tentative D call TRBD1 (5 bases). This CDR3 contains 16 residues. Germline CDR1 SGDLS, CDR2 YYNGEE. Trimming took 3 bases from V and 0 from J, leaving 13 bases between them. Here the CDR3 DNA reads TGTGCCAGCAGCGGCGGGGGACCGAACTCTGGAAACACCATATATTTT. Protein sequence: CASSGGGPNSGNTIYF.

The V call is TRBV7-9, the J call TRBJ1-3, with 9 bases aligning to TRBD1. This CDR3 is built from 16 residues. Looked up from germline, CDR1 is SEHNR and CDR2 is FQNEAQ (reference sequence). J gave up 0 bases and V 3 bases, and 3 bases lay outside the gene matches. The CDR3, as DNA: TGTGCCAGCAGCTTGGGACAGGGAACCTCTGGAAACACCATATATTTT. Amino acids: CASSLGQGTSGNTIYF.

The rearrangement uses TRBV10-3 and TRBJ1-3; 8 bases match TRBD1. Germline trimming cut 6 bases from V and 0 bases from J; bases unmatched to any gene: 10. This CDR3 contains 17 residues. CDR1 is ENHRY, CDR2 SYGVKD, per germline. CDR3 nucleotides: TGTGCCATCAGAGAATCGACAGGGGCGACCTCTGGAAACACCATATATTTT. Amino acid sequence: CAIRESTGATSGNTIYF.

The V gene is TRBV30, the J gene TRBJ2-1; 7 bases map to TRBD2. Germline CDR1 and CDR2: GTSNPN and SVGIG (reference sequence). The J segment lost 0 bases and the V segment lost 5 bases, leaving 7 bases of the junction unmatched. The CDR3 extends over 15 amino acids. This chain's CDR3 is CAWAGAGSSYNEQFF. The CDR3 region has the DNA TGTGCCTGGGCGGGAGCGGGGAGCTCCTACAATGAGCAGTTCTTC.

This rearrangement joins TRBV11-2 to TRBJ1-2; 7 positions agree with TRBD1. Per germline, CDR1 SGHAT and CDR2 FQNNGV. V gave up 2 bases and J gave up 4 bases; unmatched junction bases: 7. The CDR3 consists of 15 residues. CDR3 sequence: CASSLWGQRFYGYTF. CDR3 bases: TGTGCCAGCAGCTTATGGGGACAGAGATTCTATGGCTACACCTTC.

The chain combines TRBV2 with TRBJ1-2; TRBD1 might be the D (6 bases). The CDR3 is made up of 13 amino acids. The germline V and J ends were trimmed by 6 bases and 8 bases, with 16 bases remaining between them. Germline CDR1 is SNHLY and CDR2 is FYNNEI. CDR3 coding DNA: TGTGCCAGCAGCCCAGACAGGACTCACGGCTACACCTTC. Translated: CASSPDRTHGYTF.

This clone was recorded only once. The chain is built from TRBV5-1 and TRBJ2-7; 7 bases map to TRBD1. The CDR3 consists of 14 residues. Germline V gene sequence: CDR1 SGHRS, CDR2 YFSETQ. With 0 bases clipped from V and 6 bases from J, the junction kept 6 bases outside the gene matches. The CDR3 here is CASSLGQGYVEQYF. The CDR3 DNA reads TGCGCCAGCAGCTTGGGACAGGGCTATGTCGAGCAGTACTTC.

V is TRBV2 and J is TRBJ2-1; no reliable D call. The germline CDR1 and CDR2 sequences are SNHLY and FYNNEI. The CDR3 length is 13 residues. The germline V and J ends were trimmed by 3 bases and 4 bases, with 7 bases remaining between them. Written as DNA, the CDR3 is TGTGCCAGCAGTGATCTATCTTACAATGAGCAGTTCTTC. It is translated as CASSDLSYNEQFF.

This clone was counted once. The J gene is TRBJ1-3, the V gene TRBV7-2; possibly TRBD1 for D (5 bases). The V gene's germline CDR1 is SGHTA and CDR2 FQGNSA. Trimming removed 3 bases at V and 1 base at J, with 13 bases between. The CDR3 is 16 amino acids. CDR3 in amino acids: CASSLGGSISGNTIYF. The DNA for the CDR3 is TGTGCCAGCAGCTTGGGGGGGAGTATTTCTGGAAACACCATATATTTT.

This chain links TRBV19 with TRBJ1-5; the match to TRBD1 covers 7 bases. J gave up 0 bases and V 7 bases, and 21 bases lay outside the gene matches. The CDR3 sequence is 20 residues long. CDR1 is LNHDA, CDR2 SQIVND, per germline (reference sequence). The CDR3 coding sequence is TGTGCCAGTAAACCCCCCCCGACGACAGGGAAGTCTTATAGCAATCAGCCCCAGCATTTT. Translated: CASKPPPTTGKSYSNQPQHF.

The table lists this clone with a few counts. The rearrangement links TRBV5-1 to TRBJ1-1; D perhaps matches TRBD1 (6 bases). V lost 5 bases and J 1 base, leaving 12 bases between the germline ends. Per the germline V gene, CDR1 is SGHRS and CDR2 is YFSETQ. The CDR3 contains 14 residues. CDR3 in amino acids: CASRNRAPNTEAFF. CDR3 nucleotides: TGCGCCAGCAGGAACAGGGCCCCGAACACTGAAGCTTTCTTT.

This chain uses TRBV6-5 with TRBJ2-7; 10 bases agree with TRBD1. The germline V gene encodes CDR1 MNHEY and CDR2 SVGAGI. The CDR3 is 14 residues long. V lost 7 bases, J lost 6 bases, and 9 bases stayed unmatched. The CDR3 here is CASKLDRGIFEQYF. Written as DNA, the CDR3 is TGTGCCAGCAAGTTGGACAGGGGGATCTTCGAGCAGTACTTC.

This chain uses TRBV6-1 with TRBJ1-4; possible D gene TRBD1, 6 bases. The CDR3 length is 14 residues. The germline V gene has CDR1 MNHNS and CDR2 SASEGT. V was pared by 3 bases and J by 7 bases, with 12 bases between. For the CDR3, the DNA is TGTGCCAGCAGTGAGAGGGGGGGTCGTGAAAAACTGTTTTTT. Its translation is CASSERGGREKLFF.

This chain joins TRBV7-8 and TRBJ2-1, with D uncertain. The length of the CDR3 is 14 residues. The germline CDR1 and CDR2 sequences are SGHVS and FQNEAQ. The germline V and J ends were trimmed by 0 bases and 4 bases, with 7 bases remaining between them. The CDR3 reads CASSLAPTYNEQFF. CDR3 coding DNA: TGTGCCAGCAGCTTAGCTCCTACTTACAATGAGCAGTTCTTC.

CDR3 DNA: TGTGCCAGCAGCTTGGGAACAGGGTCGGAAGAGCAGTACTTC. Translating gives CASSLGTGSEEQYF. The chain carries TRBV5-6 and TRBJ2-7, with D maybe TRBD1 (6 bases). Germline CDR1 reads SGHDT; CDR2 reads YYEEEE. Trimming took off 0 bases at V and 7 bases at J, with 14 bases between the two ends. CDR3 length: 14 residues.

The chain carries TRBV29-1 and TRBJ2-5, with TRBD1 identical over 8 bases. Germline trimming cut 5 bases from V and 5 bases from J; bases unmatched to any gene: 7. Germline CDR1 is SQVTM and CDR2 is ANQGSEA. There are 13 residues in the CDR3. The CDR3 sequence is CSVSQGARETQYF. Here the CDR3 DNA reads TGCAGCGTTAGCCAGGGGGCGAGGGAGACCCAGTACTTC.

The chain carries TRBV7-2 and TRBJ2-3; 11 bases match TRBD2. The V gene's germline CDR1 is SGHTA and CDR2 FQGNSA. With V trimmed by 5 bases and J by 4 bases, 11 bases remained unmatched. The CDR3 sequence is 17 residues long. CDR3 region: CASSRDGTSGGADTQYF. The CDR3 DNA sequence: TGTGCCAGCAGCCGTGACGGGACTAGCGGAGGGGCAGATACGCAGTATTTT.

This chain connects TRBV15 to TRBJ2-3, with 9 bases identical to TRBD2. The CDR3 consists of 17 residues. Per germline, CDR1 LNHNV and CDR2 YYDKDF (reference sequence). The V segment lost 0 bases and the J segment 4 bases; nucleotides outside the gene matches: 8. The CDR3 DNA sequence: TGTGCCACCAGCAGAGAGGGCGGGAGGGCCTCGGCAGATACGCAGTATTTT. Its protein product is CATSREGGRASADTQYF.

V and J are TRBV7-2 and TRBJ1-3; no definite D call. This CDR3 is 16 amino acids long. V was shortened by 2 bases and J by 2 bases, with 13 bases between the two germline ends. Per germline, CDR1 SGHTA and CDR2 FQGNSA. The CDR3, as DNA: TGTGCCAGCAGCTTAAACCCCCTCGGTCCTGGAAACACCATATATTTT. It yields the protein CASSLNPLGPGNTIYF.

The CDR3 DNA sequence: TGCAGCGTTGAAGGAACAGGGATCTATGAGCAGTTCTTC. Its protein product is CSVEGTGIYEQFF. The genes are TRBV29-1 and TRBJ2-1; D perhaps matches TRBD1 (6 bases). This CDR3 has 13 amino acids. Trimming removed 1 base at V and 8 bases at J, with 12 bases between. Germline-derived CDR1 and CDR2 are SQVTM and ANQGSEA.